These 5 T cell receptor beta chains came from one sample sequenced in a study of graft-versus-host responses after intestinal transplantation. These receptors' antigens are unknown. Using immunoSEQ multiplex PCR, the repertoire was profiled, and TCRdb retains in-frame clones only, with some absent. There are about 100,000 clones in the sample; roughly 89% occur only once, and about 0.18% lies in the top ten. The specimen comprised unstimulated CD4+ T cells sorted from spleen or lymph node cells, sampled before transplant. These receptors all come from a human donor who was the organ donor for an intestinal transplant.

The chain's CDR3 is CASSPRLAGGREQFF. The DNA for the CDR3 is TGTGCCAGCAGCCCGCGACTAGCGGGGGGCAGGGAGCAGTTCTTC. The rearrangement links TRBV4-2 to TRBJ2-1; 13 bases align to TRBD2. The CDR3 consists of 15 residues. The V segment lost 4 bases and the J segment 10 bases; nucleotides outside the gene matches: 7. Germline V gives CDR1 LGHNA, CDR2 YNFKEQ.

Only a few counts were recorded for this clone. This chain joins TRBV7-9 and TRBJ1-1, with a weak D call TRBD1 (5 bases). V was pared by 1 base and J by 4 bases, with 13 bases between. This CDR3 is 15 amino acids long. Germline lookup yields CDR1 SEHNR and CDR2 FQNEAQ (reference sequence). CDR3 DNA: TGTGCCAGCAGCTTAGGTAGGCGGGGCGGCACTGAAGCTTTCTTT. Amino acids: CASSLGRRGGTEAFF.

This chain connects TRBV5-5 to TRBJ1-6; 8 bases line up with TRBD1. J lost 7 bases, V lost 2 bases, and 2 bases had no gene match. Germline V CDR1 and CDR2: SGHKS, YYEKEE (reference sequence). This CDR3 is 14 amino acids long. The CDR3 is CASSLDRGNSPLHF. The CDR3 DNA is TGTGCCAGCAGCTTAGACAGGGGAAATTCACCCCTCCACTTT.

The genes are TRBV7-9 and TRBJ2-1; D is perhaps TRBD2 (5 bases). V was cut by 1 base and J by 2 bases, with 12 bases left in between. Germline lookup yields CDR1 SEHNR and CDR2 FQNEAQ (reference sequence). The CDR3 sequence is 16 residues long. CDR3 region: CASSLVSGIPYNEQFF. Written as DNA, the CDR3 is TGTGCCAGCAGCTTAGTTTCGGGGATCCCCTACAATGAGCAGTTCTTC.

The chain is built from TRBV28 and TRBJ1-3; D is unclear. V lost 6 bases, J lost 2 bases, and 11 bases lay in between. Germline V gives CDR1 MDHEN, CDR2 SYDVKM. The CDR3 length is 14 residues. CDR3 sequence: CASRLLGAGNTIYF. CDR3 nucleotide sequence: TGTGCCAGCAGACTCCTAGGAGCTGGAAACACCATATATTTT. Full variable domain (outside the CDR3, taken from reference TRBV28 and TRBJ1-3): DVKVTQSSRYLVKRTGEKVFLECVQDMDHENMFWYRQDPGLGLRLIYFSYDVKMKEKGDIPEGYSVSREKKERFSLILESASTNQTSMYLCASRLLGAGNTIYFGEGSWLTVV.